The 15 T cell receptor beta chains below all came from one sample that was sequenced in a study of shared clonotypes between healthy human individuals. Assay: immunoSEQ multiplex PCR; the TCRdb copy retains only in-frame clones and omits some. Here the sample spans about 2.4 million clones, 90% to 95% being singletons. Sequences were obtained from naive CD4+ T cells from PBMCs. The sample's subset: CD45RA+ positively selected. The receptors come from a young man in good health. Some clones in this sample may be carry-over from other donors' samples.

The V and J genes are TRBV28 and TRBJ1-2, with D unclear. V lost 1 base to trimming and J lost 8 bases, with 8 bases between them. In germline, CDR1 is MDHEN, CDR2 SYDVKM. The CDR3 is 12 amino acids. The chain's CDR3 is CASSLYIGGYTF. The CDR3 DNA sequence: TGTGCCAGCAGTTTATATATAGGAGGCTACACCTTC.

CDR3 region: CASSGTSGSGNTIYF. Here the CDR3 DNA reads TGTGCCAGCAGCGGGACTTCAGGCTCTGGAAACACCATATATTTT. The chain uses TRBV11-2 and TRBJ1-3, with D perhaps matching TRBD1 (5 bases). Trimming left V 5 bases short and J 0 bases short, with 11 bases between. This CDR3 region has 15 residues. Germline V gives CDR1 SGHAT, CDR2 FQNNGV.

This clone showed up just once. The chain links TRBV19 to TRBJ2-3; 9 bases match TRBD1. The germline CDR1 and CDR2 sequences are LNHDA and SQIVND (reference sequence). V shed 6 bases and J 1 base; nucleotides not matched to a gene: 2. This CDR3 region has 14 residues. For the CDR3, the DNA is TGTGCCAGTAGGGGGACAGGGCGCACAGATACGCAGTATTTT. Translating gives CASRGTGRTDTQYF.

The chain has TRBV7-3 and TRBJ2-1, with 7 bases lining up with TRBD2. There are 16 residues in the CDR3. CDR1 is SGHTA and CDR2 is FQGTGA in the germline V gene. Trimming removed 2 bases from V and 6 bases from J; junction bases left unmatched: 10. Written as DNA, the CDR3 is TGTGCCAGCAGCTTAGAGGGGCGGGAGCGAGGCAATGAGCAGTTCTTC. Translated, it gives CASSLEGRERGNEQFF.

The V gene is TRBV2, the J gene TRBJ2-3; no firm D call. Trimming took 4 bases from V and 5 from J, leaving 10 bases between them. Germline V gene data show CDR1 as SNHLY and CDR2 as FYNNEI. This CDR3 region has 13 residues. The CDR3 loop reads CASSAELLDTQYF. Written as DNA, the CDR3 is TGTGCCAGCAGTGCTGAACTTCTAGATACGCAGTATTTT.

The chain employs TRBV6-1 and TRBJ2-7; TRBD1 might be the D (6 bases). The CDR3 is 17 residues long. Germline V gene lookup returns CDR1 MNHNS and CDR2 SASEGT. The V gene lost 4 bases and the J gene lost 2 bases, with 21 bases spanning the gap. The CDR3 here is CASSAMGALGAPYEQYF. CDR3 nucleotide sequence: TGTGCCAGCAGTGCAATGGGGGCGCTGGGAGCGCCCTACGAGCAGTACTTC.

The chain is built from TRBV6-5 and TRBJ1-4, with 9 bases aligning to TRBD1. The ends lost 5 bases at V and 10 bases at J; junction bases unmatched: 11. Germline assignment: CDR1 MNHEY and CDR2 SVGAGI. The CDR3 is 15 residues long. The CDR3 bases are TGTGCCAGCAGTCGGGGACAGGGAATATGGGCAAAACTGTTTTTT. Its protein product is CASSRGQGIWAKLFF.

The chain recombines TRBV9 with TRBJ1-2; D call uncertain. Germline V lookup: CDR1 SGDLS, CDR2 YYNGEE. The CDR3 length is 15 residues. The ends were cut back, 3 bases at V and 8 bases at J, with 20 bases in the middle. The CDR3 loop reads CASSAPREEAWGYTF. CDR3 sequence (DNA): TGTGCCAGCAGCGCCCCCCGGGAGGAAGCGTGGGGCTACACCTTC. Filled out from reference TRBV9 and TRBJ1-2, the complete variable domain reads DSGVTQTPKHLITATGQRVTLRCSPRSGDLSVYWYQQSLDQGLQFLIQYYNGEERAKGNILERFSAQQFPDLHSELNLSSLELGDSALYFCASSAPREEAWGYTFGSGTRLTVV.

This clone appeared a single time. The chain uses TRBV5-4 and TRBJ2-3; D may be TRBD1 (7 bases). The CDR3 runs to 13 residues. The germline CDR1 and CDR2 sequences are SGHNT and YYREEE (reference sequence). V was clipped by 7 bases and J by 8 bases, with 17 bases between them. The DNA for the CDR3 is TGTGCCAGCGGCAGGAGGGGGCCGGGTACGCAGTATTTT. Its protein is CASGRRGPGTQYF.

The chain combines TRBV5-1 with TRBJ1-2; 10 nucleotides match TRBD1. Germline lookup yields CDR1 SGHRS and CDR2 YFSETQ. CDR3 length equals 15 residues. The V gene end was trimmed by 2 bases and the J gene end by 7 bases; junction bases not matched to a gene: 8. DNA for the CDR3: TGCGCCAGCAGCTTTGAAAGACAGGGGGCGACTGGCTACACCTTC. It codes for CASSFERQGATGYTF.

The rearrangement links TRBV5-6 to TRBJ2-5; possible D gene TRBD2, 5 bases. This CDR3 region has 14 residues. Trimming took 4 bases from V and 11 from J, leaving 21 bases between them. Germline V gives CDR1 SGHDT, CDR2 YYEEEE. This CDR3 is CASSVLDDRARQYF. The CDR3 coding sequence is TGTGCCAGCAGCGTACTAGATGACCGGGCCAGGCAGTACTTC.

The V and J genes are TRBV5-4 and TRBJ2-7, with D tentatively TRBD2 (6 bases). The CDR3 totals 14 residues. V was trimmed by 2 bases and J by 7 bases, leaving 16 bases between them. From germline, CDR1 is SGHNT and CDR2 YYREEE (reference sequence). Here the CDR3 DNA reads TGTGCCAGCAGCTTCTGGGAAGGGGCGGGGGAGCAGTACTTC. It yields the protein CASSFWEGAGEQYF.

The chain carries TRBV18 and TRBJ2-6, with TRBD1 matching over 7 bases. The trim removed 2 bases at V and 0 bases at J, leaving 7 bases unmatched. The V gene's germline CDR1 is KGHSH and CDR2 LQKENI. The CDR3 runs 18 residues. CDR3 DNA sequence: TGTGCCAGCTCACCATCAATCGCAGGGGGCTCTGGGGCCAACGTCCTGACTTTC. As protein: CASSPSIAGGSGANVLTF.

The V and J genes are TRBV5-1 and TRBJ2-7; D perhaps matches TRBD1 (6 bases). This CDR3 is built from 14 residues. Germline V gene lookup returns CDR1 SGHRS and CDR2 YFSETQ. With 4 bases removed from V and 1 base from J, the gap between germline ends came to 12 bases. DNA of the CDR3: TGCGCCAGCAGCCTGGGACATTCTTCCTACGAGCAGTACTTC. It codes for CASSLGHSSYEQYF.

Concerning this clone itself: The same CDR3 arises from other DNA sequences in this sample as well. The chain joins TRBV27 to TRBJ1-1; 8 bases map to TRBD1. The CDR3 totals 14 residues. Trimming removed 6 bases from V and 4 bases from J; junction bases left unmatched: 7. In germline, CDR1 is MNHEY, CDR2 SMNVEV (reference sequence). The DNA for the CDR3 is TGTGCCAGCAGCTTCTCGGACAGGGCCACTGAAGCTTTCTTT. Protein: CASSFSDRATEAFF.